The clone carrying this TCR beta chain was recorded a few times. Its target is unknown. Blood RNA was derived from unsorted whole blood, and germline DNA was extracted too. This sample is part of a study of tumor-infiltrating lymphocytes in primary liver carcinoma. Study-wide findings and caveats: Tumor-adjacent and tumor-blood pairs showed less overlap than tumor region pairs. Researchers did not compare CD4+ and CD8+ repertoires, as samples were bulk unsorted.

V lost 1 base, J lost 0 bases, and 11 bases lay in between. Germline CDR1 and CDR2: SGHTS and YDEGEE. CDR3 length: 16 amino acids. Starting from around 0.45 ug of total RNA, TCR beta cDNA was produced with a primer in the constant region. What produced the TCR beta libraries was three nested multiplex PCR rounds using slightly modified ARM-PCR. It was with TRBV1-TRBV30 forward primers and a C-beta reverse primer that the first two PCR rounds were run, at around 11 cycles each. Via MiXCR, TCRdb re-called the multiplex PCR reads, giving one row per CDR3 protein. The sample contains around 210,000 distinct CDR3 sequences, about 61% of which appear only once.

The chain joins TRBV5-8 to TRBJ1-5, with no clear D. Sequenced: peripheral blood. This TCR was sampled from an older woman with primary liver carcinoma and hepatitis B virus infection. This CDR3 reads CASSLRAAHSNQPQHF. In DNA form, the CDR3 reads TGTGCCAGCAGCTTGAGGGCGGCGCATAGCAATCAGCCCCAGCATTTT.